These 22 T cell receptor beta chains originate from one sample sequenced in a study of cytomegalovirus exposure and HLA in healthy donors. The PCR had 60 Vbeta and 13 Jbeta primers. Here immunoSEQ multiplex PCR was the method, and the copy in TCRdb shows in-frame clones only, minus some. This table has roughly 200,000 clones, under 9.5% appearing once. The sample was PBMCs. These receptor sequences come from a woman in her twenties or thirties in good health and CMV-seropositive.

V is TRBV12-1 and J is TRBJ2-6; TRBD2, the table's D call, was not compared with the DNA. TRBV12-1 is a pseudogene locus. There are 19 residues in the CDR3. CDR3 region: CASSVRGWSLKLGANVLTF. In DNA form, the CDR3 reads TGTGCCAGCAGCGTTCGCGGTTGGAGCTTAAAATTAGGGGCCAACGTCCTGACTTTC.

In regard to this clone: This sample also contains other DNA sequences that code for the same CDR3. The chain uses TRBV7-9 and TRBJ2-1, with 10 bases identical to TRBD2. This CDR3 is 14 amino acids long. V lost 5 bases and J lost 4; bases outside the gene matches: 2. CDR1 and CDR2 (germline): SEHNR, FQNEAQ (reference sequence). CDR3 residues: CASSRTSGYNEQFF. The CDR3 nucleotides are TGTGCCAGCAGCCGGACTAGCGGATACAATGAGCAGTTCTTC.

The chain carries TRBV29-1 and TRBJ1-4; perhaps TRBD1 as D (5 bases). CDR1 is SQVTM, CDR2 ANQGSEA, per germline. Trimming cost V 4 bases and J 1 base, with 7 bases left between them. This CDR3 spans 13 amino acids. CDR3 nucleotides: TGCAGCGTTGGGGGGGGAACTAATGAAAAACTGTTTTTT. Encoded protein: CSVGGGTNEKLFF.

This clone was observed a few times. The rearrangement links TRBV10-3 to TRBJ2-7; D gene unclear. Trimming removed 0 bases from V and 5 bases from J, with 5 bases in between. Germline-derived CDR1 and CDR2 are ENHRY and SYGVKD. The CDR3 consists of 12 residues. The CDR3 reads CAISESQNEQYF. The CDR3 DNA is TGTGCCATCAGTGAGTCCCAGAACGAGCAGTACTTC.

The chain has TRBV27 and TRBJ2-1; D might be TRBD2 (6 bases). V shed 8 bases and J shed 7 bases, with 15 bases lying between them. The germline V gene has CDR1 MNHEY and CDR2 SMNVEV (reference sequence). The CDR3 is 13 amino acids. The CDR3 protein is CASARRDVNEQFF. CDR3 sequence (DNA): TGTGCCAGCGCCCGGCGGGACGTTAATGAGCAGTTCTTC.

The chain carries TRBV18 and TRBJ2-2; TRBD1 agrees at 10 bases. The V gene end was trimmed by 3 bases and the J gene end by 4 bases; junction bases not matched to a gene: 8. Germline CDR1 KGHSH, CDR2 LQKENI. CDR3 length: 17 amino acids. The CDR3 DNA follows: TGTGCCAGCTCACCGACAGGGGGCCCGTCGAGCACCGGGGAGCTGTTTTTT. This gives the protein CASSPTGGPSSTGELFF.

CDR3 amino acids: CASSLRLGADTQYF. DNA of the CDR3: TGTGCCAGCAGCTTACGCCTAGGTGCCGATACGCAGTATTTT. V usage is TRBV7-9 and J usage is TRBJ2-3; no definite D call. CDR3 length: 14 amino acids. The germline V and J ends were trimmed by 2 bases and 6 bases, with 12 bases remaining between them. Germline loops: CDR1 SEHNR, CDR2 FQNEAQ (reference sequence).

This clone has a handful of counts. The V call is TRBV6-5, the J call TRBJ1-4; tentative D call: TRBD1 (6 bases). Germline values: CDR1 MNHEY, CDR2 SVGAGI. V was clipped by 5 bases and J by 7 bases, with 14 bases between them. The CDR3 contains 14 residues. CDR3 residues: CASSPTGIREKLFF. The DNA for the CDR3 is TGTGCCAGCAGTCCCACAGGGATCCGTGAAAAACTGTTTTTT.

This clone turned up a few times. V is TRBV15 and J is TRBJ1-3, with TRBD1 matching over 8 bases. V trimming: 2 bases; J trimming: 0 bases; junction bases outside the gene matches: 0. The CDR3 contains 15 residues. Looked up from germline, CDR1 is LNHNV and CDR2 is YYDKDF (reference sequence). Here the CDR3 DNA reads TGTGCCACCAGCAGACAGGGGGCCTCTGGAAACACCATATATTTT. It specifies CATSRQGASGNTIYF.

V is TRBV15 and J is TRBJ2-3, with D perhaps TRBD2 (5 bases). V was cut by 0 bases and J by 10 bases, with 20 bases left in between. The CDR3 covers 16 residues. Germline CDR1 LNHNV, CDR2 YYDKDF (reference sequence). The CDR3 reads CATSRDRGQPKEAQYF. The CDR3 DNA is TGTGCCACCAGCAGAGACAGAGGGCAGCCCAAGGAGGCGCAGTATTTT.

The CDR3 region has the DNA TGTGCCAGCAGCAAAGGGGGGACAGGGGGCGACAATGAAAAACTGTTTTTT. Translating gives CASSKGGTGGDNEKLFF. The rearrangement uses TRBV21-1 and TRBJ1-4; the table names TRBD1, a call not compared with the DNA. TRBV21-1 is marked as a pseudogene. The CDR3 covers 17 residues.

This clone came up a few times. CDR3 nucleotides: TGCGCCAGCAGCTTGGAACTTACAGGGATGATGGAGACCCAGTACTTC. As protein: CASSLELTGMMETQYF. The genes are TRBV5-1 and TRBJ2-5; D possibly corresponds to TRBD1 (6 bases). CDR1 and CDR2 from the germline V gene are SGHRS and YFSETQ. V lost 0 bases and J 5 bases, leaving 17 bases between the germline ends. This CDR3 region has 16 residues.

This clone has more than one count but fewer than ten. This chain links TRBV9 with TRBJ1-4; TRBD1 aligns across 9 bases. Unmatched junction bases numbered 15, after V lost 3 bases and J lost 9 bases. The CDR3 sequence is 17 residues long. CDR1 and CDR2 (germline): SGDLS, YYNGEE. In DNA form, the CDR3 reads TGTGCCAGCAGCGGAATCCCGGGACAGGGAGGAGCGAAAAAACTGTTTTTT. Residues: CASSGIPGQGGAKKLFF. Full variable domain (rest looked up from reference TRBV9 and TRBJ1-4): DSGVTQTPKHLITATGQRVTLRCSPRSGDLSVYWYQQSLDQGLQFLIQYYNGEERAKGNILERFSAQQFPDLHSELNLSSLELGDSALYFCASSGIPGQGGAKKLFFGSGTQLSVL.

This clone was recorded once. The chain employs TRBV9 and TRBJ1-3; the D is unclear. The CDR3 runs 15 residues. The V and J ends lost 4 bases and 0 bases respectively, with 11 bases between them. Germline V gene sequence: CDR1 SGDLS, CDR2 YYNGEE. For the CDR3, the DNA is TGTGCCAGCAGCCTCTCCCCCGTCTCTGGAAACACCATATATTTT. Protein sequence: CASSLSPVSGNTIYF.

This clone was counted only a few times. The V gene is TRBV5-1, the J gene TRBJ2-3; TRBD1 matches 9 bases. V was clipped by 4 bases and J by 3 bases; unmatched bases: 9. CDR1 is SGHRS, CDR2 YFSETQ, per germline. The CDR3 has 16 residues. The CDR3 DNA reads as TGCGCCAGCAGCCCGGCCTACAGGGGGCGAACAGATACGCAGTATTTT. It yields the protein CASSPAYRGRTDTQYF.

This clone was detected a few times. J is TRBJ1-1 and V is TRBV21-1; the table assigns TRBD1, which was not confirmed against the DNA. TRBV21-1 is a pseudogene locus. This CDR3 contains 12 residues. Written as DNA, the CDR3 is TGTGCCAGCGGCAGGGCCGTAAACGAAGCTTTCTTT. Encoded protein: CASGRAVNEAFF.

There are a few counts of this clone. This chain uses TRBV14 with TRBJ2-3; the D gene is possibly TRBD2 (6 bases). The CDR3 runs to 15 residues. Trimming cost V 5 bases and J 5 bases, with 17 bases left between them. Germline-derived CDR1 and CDR2 are SGHDN and FVKESK. The CDR3, as DNA: TGTGCCAGCAGCTCGGTGCGGGGCCTGGGAGATACGCAGTATTTT. Translating it yields CASSSVRGLGDTQYF. Based on the CDR3 plus reference TRBV14 and TRBJ2-3, the full variable domain is EAGVTQFPSHSVIEKGQTVTLRCDPISGHDNLYWYRRVMGKEIKFLLHFVKESKQDESGMPNNRFLAERTGGTYSTLKVQPAELEDSGVYFCASSSVRGLGDTQYFGPGTRLTVL.

This clone showed up just a few times. The chain couples TRBV9 to TRBJ2-7; D call uncertain. The V gene's germline CDR1 is SGDLS and CDR2 YYNGEE. The CDR3 spans 15 residues. V dropped 0 bases and J dropped 0 bases, with 10 bases sitting between them. CDR3 sequence reads: CASSVGPRSSYEQYF. The CDR3, as DNA: TGTGCCAGCAGCGTAGGACCGCGGAGCTCCTACGAGCAGTACTTC.

This clone was counted a single time. V is TRBV5-1 and J is TRBJ2-3; D perhaps matches TRBD2 (5 bases). Trimming took 5 bases from V and 2 from J, leaving 12 bases between them. The CDR3 totals 14 residues. CDR1 and CDR2 (germline): SGHRS, YFSETQ. Written as DNA, the CDR3 is TGCGCCAGCAGGGCGGCTAGCCCCACAGATACGCAGTATTTT. Translation: CASRAASPTDTQYF.

This chain uses TRBV29-1 with TRBJ2-3, with TRBD2 matching 14 bases. J gave up 4 bases and V 6 bases, and 3 bases lay outside the gene matches. This CDR3 comprises 14 residues. The germline V gene has CDR1 SQVTM and CDR2 ANQGSEA. This chain's CDR3 is CSVGTSGRADTQYF. The CDR3 bases are TGCAGCGTGGGGACTAGCGGGAGAGCAGATACGCAGTATTTT.

This clone was detected only a few times. Other DNA sequences in this specimen translate into the identical CDR3. In DNA, the CDR3 is TGTGCCAGCAGCTTAGAAAGCGGCTCCTACAATGAGCAGTTCTTC. It encodes CASSLESGSYNEQFF. This sequence joins TRBV11-3 and TRBJ2-1; TRBD2 might be the D (5 bases). The CDR3 length is 15 residues. From germline, CDR1 is SGHNT and CDR2 YENEEA. Deletions cut 0 bases from V and 0 bases from J, with 6 bases between.

This clone was seen a few times. The gene calls are TRBV5-1 and TRBJ1-5, with TRBD1 matching over 7 bases. Germline V gene lookup returns CDR1 SGHRS and CDR2 YFSETQ. The CDR3 totals 15 residues. V trimming: 0 bases; J trimming: 3 bases; junction bases outside the gene matches: 3. As DNA, the CDR3 is TGCGCCAGCAGCTTGGGACAGGGCCCCAATCAGCCCCAGCATTTT. The encoded protein is CASSLGQGPNQPQHF.